The present TCR beta chain was sequenced within a study of identical twins. Findings and limits, study-wide: Reduced insertions were recorded for abundant cord blood beta clonotypes, with no such pattern in memory repertoires.

This CDR3 is 14 amino acids long. There are a few counts of this clonotype. No antigen is known for it. Each CDR3 protein is one row after TCRdb ran MiXCR on the 5' RACE reads. The data hold approximately 1.8 million distinct CDR3 sequences, with under 35% observed a single time. The J gene is TRBJ2-1, the V gene TRBV21-1; TRBD2 was called by the table and not checked on the DNA. TRBV21-1 is classified as a pseudogene. The specimen sequenced was cord blood. This clonotype originated in a newborn girl in good health. The CDR3 is CASSCLGLSNEQFF. As DNA, the CDR3 is TGTGCCAGCAGTTGCTTGGGACTTAGCAATGAGCAGTTCTTC.